The 17 T cell receptor beta chains in this list originate from one sample, sequenced in a study of blood T cells in healthy people across ages. The use of a sample-barcoded 5' primer and a J-beta primer mix characterized a second PCR of about 7 to 12 cycles. TCRdb called the 5' RACE reads again in MiXCR, with one record for every CDR3 protein. The sample has 790,000 or so distinct CDR3 sequences; 46% are singletons. Sequencing used blood. These receptors were collected from a man older than 75 in good health.

The CDR3 DNA reads as TGCAGCGTTGAATCCCAGAGAGAGATCTACGGTGAGCAGTTCTTC. It yields the protein CSVESQREIYGEQFF. The rearrangement uses TRBV29-1 and TRBJ2-1; D is undetermined. Deletions cut 2 bases from V and 9 bases from J, with 20 bases between. Germline V CDR1 and CDR2: SQVTM, ANQGSEA. CDR3 length: 15 residues.

In this sample, this clonotype turned up many times. This rearrangement joins TRBV7-2 to TRBJ2-4; D gene unclear. CDR1 is SGHTA, CDR2 FQGNSA, per germline. The CDR3 is 14 residues long. V lost 7 bases and J lost 5, with 15 bases in between. The CDR3 DNA reads TGTGCCAGCACCGCCGGAGCGATCCAAAACATTCAGTACTTC. Protein sequence: CASTAGAIQNIQYF. Based on the CDR3 plus reference TRBV7-2 and TRBJ2-4, the full variable domain is GAGVSQSPSNKVTEKGKDVELRCDPISGHTALYWYRQSLGQGLEFLIYFQGNSAPDKSGLPSDRFSAERTGGSVSTLTIQRTQQEDSAVYLCASTAGAIQNIQYFGAGTRLSVL.

This clonotype was recorded many times. The chain recombines TRBV5-1 with TRBJ2-2, with 7 bases aligning to TRBD1. In germline, CDR1 is SGHRS, CDR2 YFSETQ. V was pared by 3 bases and J by 4 bases, with 3 bases of the junction left unmatched. This CDR3 spans 14 amino acids. The CDR3 loop reads CASSSTGVTGELFF. The CDR3 nucleotides read TGCGCCAGCAGCTCCACAGGGGTCACCGGGGAGCTGTTTTTT. The whole variable domain, filled in from reference TRBV5-1 and TRBJ2-2, reads KAGVTQTPRYLIKTRGQQVTLSCSPISGHRSVSWYQQTPGQGLQFLFEYFSETQRNKGNFPGRFSGRQFSNSRSEMNVSTLELGDSALYLCASSSTGVTGELFFGEGSRLTVL.

There are a few counts of this clonotype. V is TRBV5-5 and J is TRBJ2-1, with 12 bases fitting TRBD2. The germline gives CDR1 SGHKS, CDR2 YYEKEE (reference sequence). This CDR3 is built from 16 residues. J lost 12 bases, V lost 1 base, and 11 bases had no gene match. CDR3 nucleotide sequence: TGTGCCAGCAGCTTGATCCTAGCGGGAGGGCCTTTTGGGCAGTTCTTC. It yields the protein CASSLILAGGPFGQFF.

Only a few counts were recorded for this clonotype. The rearrangement joins TRBV5-1 to TRBJ2-1; D is possibly TRBD2 (6 bases). V shed 5 bases and J shed 9 bases, with 18 bases lying between them. Germline loops: CDR1 SGHRS, CDR2 YFSETQ. The CDR3 has 14 residues. For the CDR3, the DNA is TGCGCCAGCAGTCATACGGGAGAAATAAGTGAGCAGTTCTTC. It encodes CASSHTGEISEQFF.

This clonotype was observed a handful of times. This sequence joins TRBV10-2 and TRBJ2-4; 8 nucleotides line up with TRBD1. Germline-derived CDR1 and CDR2 are WSHSY and SAAADI. There are 14 residues in the CDR3. V dropped 3 bases and J dropped 9; count of bases not matched to a gene: 7. CDR3 loop: CASSDQDRVFIQYF. CDR3 in DNA: TGCGCCAGCAGTGACCAGGACAGGGTGTTCATTCAGTACTTC.

This chain connects TRBV7-3 to TRBJ2-1; 8 bases agree with TRBD2. The end of the DNA aligns better with TRBJ2-7, so the J call may be wrong. Germline CDR1 and CDR2: SGHTA and FQGTGA. This CDR3 is built from 16 residues. The CDR3 reads CASSTSGHSSYNEQYF. The CDR3 nucleotides are TGTGCCAGCAGCACTAGCGGACATAGCTCCTACAATGAGCAGTACTTC.

This clonotype appeared a single time. CDR3 in amino acids: CASSQDLPGTQYF. CDR3 sequence (DNA): TGTGCCAGCAGCCAGGATCTACCCGGGACCCAGTACTTC. V gene TRBV3-1 combines with J gene TRBJ2-5; D ambiguous. Germline assignment: CDR1 LGHDT and CDR2 YNNKEL (reference sequence). With 3 bases removed from V and 7 bases from J, the gap between germline ends came to 12 bases. The CDR3 is made up of 13 amino acids.

This clonotype was observed a few times. The chain links TRBV20-1 to TRBJ2-3; no reliable D call. From germline, CDR1 is DFQATT and CDR2 SNEGSKA (reference sequence). The germline V and J ends were trimmed by 1 base and 1 base, with 12 bases remaining between them. The CDR3 runs to 15 residues. The CDR3 bases are TGCAGTGCTAGAGGATCCAAGCAGCGCACAGATACGCAGTATTTT. Translated: CSARGSKQRTDTQYF.

This chain uses TRBV4-3 with TRBJ1-2, with D hard to call. Germline V gives CDR1 LGHNA, CDR2 YSLEER. The CDR3 runs 14 residues. V gave up 1 base and J gave up 6 bases, with 12 bases separating them. The CDR3 DNA is TGCGCCAGCAGCCAAGGACCCAGACGGGATGGCTACACCTTC. Its translation is CASSQGPRRDGYTF.

CDR3 sequence reads: CSAGSGRSAYEQYF. In DNA form, the CDR3 reads TGCAGTGCAGGAAGCGGGAGGAGCGCCTACGAGCAGTACTTC. The J gene is TRBJ2-7, the V gene TRBV20-1, with 9 bases that match TRBD2. CDR3 length equals 14 residues. J gave up 2 bases and V 6 bases, and 8 bases lay outside the gene matches. Germline V CDR1 and CDR2: DFQATT, SNEGSKA (reference sequence).

The chain employs TRBV20-1 and TRBJ2-1; D may be TRBD2 (5 bases). Per germline, CDR1 DFQATT and CDR2 SNEGSKA (reference sequence). This CDR3 contains 13 residues. Deletions cut 5 bases from V and 0 bases from J, with 8 bases between. In DNA form, the CDR3 reads TGCAGTGCTCAGCGGAGCTCCTACAATGAGCAGTTCTTC. Translating gives CSAQRSSYNEQFF.

This chain uses TRBV7-2 with TRBJ2-7; possibly TRBD1 for D (5 bases). Deletions cut 4 bases from V and 2 bases from J, with 12 bases between. The germline V gene has CDR1 SGHTA and CDR2 FQGNSA. This CDR3 has 14 amino acids. CDR3 DNA: TGTGCCAGCAGCTCCAGGGTAGGAACCTACGAGCAGTACTTC. It is translated as CASSSRVGTYEQYF. The full variable domain, rest sourced from reference TRBV7-2 and TRBJ2-7, is GAGVSQSPSNKVTEKGKDVELRCDPISGHTALYWYRQSLGQGLEFLIYFQGNSAPDKSGLPSDRFSAERTGGSVSTLTIQRTQQEDSAVYLCASSSRVGTYEQYFGPGTRLTVT.

This clonotype was counted between two and nine times. J is TRBJ2-7 and V is TRBV24-1; D is possibly TRBD2 (6 bases). The CDR3 is 15 residues long. Trimming took off 5 bases at V and 3 bases at J, with 16 bases between the two ends. Germline CDR1 KGHDR, CDR2 SFDVKD. The CDR3 reads CATSASGTPDYEQYF. The CDR3 DNA follows: TGTGCCACCAGTGCCTCCGGGACTCCGGACTACGAGCAGTACTTC.

This clonotype was seen only a few times. The V and J genes are TRBV20-1 and TRBJ1-2, with 9 nucleotides matching TRBD1. The CDR3 loop spans 15 amino acids. CDR1 DFQATT and CDR2 SNEGSKA come from the germline V gene (reference sequence). Unmatched junction bases numbered 14, after V lost 5 bases and J lost 7 bases. In nucleotides, the CDR3 is TGCAGTGCTCGTATACCGGGACAGGGAAAGGGTGGCTACACCTTC. It codes for CSARIPGQGKGGYTF.

The gene calls are TRBV20-1 and TRBJ2-7; TRBD2 matches at 9 bases. The CDR3 consists of 15 residues. V shed 1 base, J shed 6 bases, and the junction held 10 bases outside the gene matches. CDR1 DFQATT and CDR2 SNEGSKA come from the germline V gene (reference sequence). For the CDR3, the DNA is TGCAGTGCTAGAGCCCCCAGTGGTAGCGGGAGCGAGCAGTACTTC. Amino acid sequence: CSARAPSGSGSEQYF.

The chain has TRBV7-2 and TRBJ1-6; D may be TRBD1 (6 bases). The germline V and J ends were trimmed by 0 bases and 10 bases, with 13 bases remaining between them. The V gene's germline CDR1 is SGHTA and CDR2 FQGNSA. The CDR3 extends over 15 amino acids. The CDR3 sequence: CASSLARGAASPLHF. The CDR3 nucleotides are TGTGCCAGCAGCTTAGCCCGGGGGGCGGCGTCACCCCTCCACTTT.